This T cell receptor (beta chain) was obtained from a study of blood T cell repertoires in COVID-19. Study details: Italy, Spain and the United States were the sources of the convalescent and acute COVID-19 samples.

Germline values: CDR1 LGHNT, CDR2 FRNRAP. The CDR3 consists of 14 residues. The germline V and J ends were trimmed by 6 bases and 7 bases, with 15 bases remaining between them. Authors' analysis steps: Reference gene primer amplification gave nucleated cell count estimates. Sequencing used immunoSEQ multiplex PCR; TCRdb keeps in-frame clones, though not all of them. V and J calls plus clone size are reproduced from that table; the DNA served to infer D and trimming. The sample includes some 70,000 clones, around 83% of them seen just once. This chain links TRBV12-5 with TRBJ2-2; D gene unclear. Sequences were obtained from peripheral blood. The TCR sequence derives from a man between 45 and 60 years old with active COVID-19. The DNA of the CDR3 is TGTGCTAGTGGCCCCGAGTGGAGCCTCGGGGAGCTGTTTTTT. Translating it yields CASGPEWSLGELFF.